Listed below are T cell receptor beta chains from one sample, sequenced in a study of T cell changes during pregnancy in multiple sclerosis. This table comes from immunoSEQ multiplex PCR, and its TCRdb copy is limited to in-frame clones, with some not included. This table has tens of thousands of clones, around 90% appearing once. The material sequenced was CD8+ T cells from peripheral blood mononuclear cells, taken after pregnancy. All receptors come from a female donor in good health, enrolled as a control in a pregnancy study. Both conserved end residues are part of each CDR3.

v_call cdr3_aa
TRBV6-5 CASSSGTGVRETQYF
TRBV4-3 CASSQEHSGSPLHF
TRBV28 CASSFGAAGRDTDTQYF
TRBV7-2 CASSLWETLETQYF
TRBV14 CASSQGLAGPYEQYF
TRBV7-9 CASSLVRGIRTGELFF
TRBV9 CASSVGYSGSEQYF
TRBV28 CASSGLLAGENNEQFF
TRBV4-2 CASSQDRRQAGYGYTF
TRBV27 CASSRGGANNEQFF
TRBV7-9 CASSSPGDPGETQYF
TRBV4-2 CASSQEVGGETQYF
TRBV4-1 CASSRGQNNEQFF
TRBV27 CASSFSTGDLPPYEQYF
TRBV14 CASSPPWTGSNEKLFF
TRBV19 CASSRDRDSSYEQYF
TRBV7-9 CASSNGGRGDTEAFF
TRBV5-6 CASSPEKGETQYF
TRBV9 CASTPSGRPGNTIYF
TRBV6-5 CASSYLGQGSTDTQYF
TRBV28 CASRRQGNYGYTF
TRBV28 CASTLAQGSSYEQYF
TRBV27 CASSFRDRVYEQYF
TRBV6-5 CASSLNTDSNQPQHF
TRBV10-2 CASTTGTGPYEQYF
TRBV27 CASSTPGSSYEQYF
TRBV7-9 CASSLVEESYGYTF
TRBV10-3 CAISEFRDGEKLFF
TRBV28 CASSGTGTSHYEQYF
TRBV19 CASPGTGFENTEAFF
TRBV11-2 CASSLDLAGGHTYEQYF
TRBV6-4 CASSRSGGAADTQYF
TRBV4-1 CASSQQGDRAGDHYGCTF
TRBV19 CASSLAGTQQFF
TRBV19 CASSTPGDSLGDGYTF
TRBV2 CASLSGYNEQFF
TRBV4-3 CASSRLTGSSYEQYF
TRBV27 CASSSLSGGGYTF
TRBV13 CASSVGQASEKLFF
TRBV7-2 CASSPTRVSGNTIYF
TRBV7-9 CASSRFEQPITDTQYF
TRBV7-9 CASSLSDRGQHF
TRBV11-2 CASSVPSGNTIYF
TRBV13 CASSIRQGNQPQHF
TRBV7-3 CASSPSLTAGPSTDTQYF
TRBV11-2 CASSTRDRGFYEQFF
TRBV5-4 CASSFGTDLNEKLFF
TRBV7-8 CASSLRRDRGLGTEAFF
TRBV4-2 CASSLPGDESYGYTF
TRBV7-2 CASSSPRGGYGTDTQYF
TRBV11-2 CASSPSLIGTGELFF
TRBV13 CASSPPPQGAGTEAFF
TRBV15 CATSTDSRITDTQYF